This TCR beta chain was obtained from a study of blood T cells in healthy people across ages (dated by TCRdb to 2014 to 2015). Looking at the study overall: Template switching captured roughly one uniquely barcoded TCR beta cDNA molecule per two T cells in model experiments. Four age groups were formed from the donors: young (average 16 years), middle-aged (more than 35), aged (62) and long-lived (82). Age-related changes in TCR beta repertoire diversity were measured in the study by deep sequencing normalized with unique cDNA molecular identifiers. To avoid experimental bias, donors of different ages were spread randomly across the sequencing lanes. Two additional independent replicas of 1 million unique cDNA reads from the same blood draw were analyzed for two donors (one aged 18 to 29 and one aged 80 or older).

The method was 5' RACE. The sequencing machine was an Illumina HiSeq 2500. A second roughly 6 to 12 cycle PCR used a sample-barcoded 5' primer and a J-beta primer mix. Each TCR beta cDNA molecule received a unique molecular identifier from a template-switch 5' adaptor carrying 12 random nucleotides. Each sample yielded at least 3 million CDR3-containing paired-end reads. All of the RNA was converted into first-strand cDNA using the Mint cDNA synthesis kit, with a TRBC-specific oligonucleotide serving as the primer. All cDNA was treated with uracil-DNA glycosylase and then went through a first 18-cycle PCR with the universal primers M1SS and BC2_uni_R. The paper's processing steps were these. Normalization of each sample was performed by random selection of 1 million high-quality reads, each carrying a distinct molecular identifier. Reads with shared molecular identifiers were discarded instead of being binned into consensus sequences. MiTCR, with a Q25 quality threshold and the strictest error-elimination algorithm, was used for CDR3 identification, clonotype clustering and error correction. A nonparametric unseen species model using Euler transformation provided a lower-bound estimate of total TCR beta diversity. TCRdb redid the processing of the public reads, applying fastp at Q25 and MiXCR, and retained in-frame beta chains. Every CDR3 protein is listed once, alongside the most common genes and DNA of its rows. The V and J calls were determined by TCRdb, not by the authors. The sample contains hundreds of thousands of distinct CDR3 sequences, around 21% of them found a single time. The ten largest clonotypes hold 3.5% to 4% of the sample.

CDR1 and CDR2 were assigned from the germline V gene as KGHSH and LQKENI. The germline V and J ends show losses of 6 bases and 1 base respectively, and no gene match explains 6 bases of the junction. The CDR3 measures 16 amino acids from cysteine to phenylalanine. Kept here is only the CDR3 DNA, which spans 48 bases and is read in frame from base 1. What the study reported, not specific to this receptor: Because profiling used bulk unsorted PBMCs, naive and antigen-experienced compartments could not be compared conclusively. Observed TCR beta diversity correlated strongly with the percentage of naive T cells measured by flow cytometry. Compared with the aged group, more naive CD4+ T cells, fewer expanded clones and increased TCR diversity were shown by the long-lived group, suggesting age selection. Observed TCR beta diversity per million T cells fell roughly linearly with age, and a significant reduction was already apparent by age about 36. Estimates of total diversity based on one million sequenced T cells were considered lower bounds and underestimates. Donor CMV infection status was unknown, potentially confounding age-related changes in expanded clonotypes.

Systemically healthy Caucasian individuals from Russia, roughly 40 in total and aged about 6 to 90 years, were included as donors. Approximately 10 milliliters of peripheral blood were collected from each donor into EDTA-treated Vacutainer tubes. Ficoll-Paque density-gradient centrifugation was used to isolate PBMCs, with at least 7 million per sample. Total RNA, at least 5 micrograms per sample, was extracted from PBMCs with Trizol reagent. For every donor, flow cytometry on a PBMC aliquot measured the percentage of naive CD45RAhigh/CD27high T cells. There are a few counts of this clonotype. Which antigen it targets is not known. No base quality values were provided; no much bigger clone lies one nucleotide off.

The sample taken for sequencing was blood. The V and J genes are TRBV18 and TRBJ2-6; the junction holds 7 bases that match TRBD1. This clonotype originated in a man aged 65 to 85 in good health. Read as DNA, the sequence is TGTGCCAGCTCGACAGGGATAGGATCTGGGGCCAACGTCCTGACTTTC. Its protein reads: CASSTGIGSGANVLTF.